This is a list of T cell receptor beta chains from one sample in a study of T-cell memory formation after mild COVID-19. TCRdb fed the 5' RACE reads into MiXCR, producing one record per CDR3 protein. The sample carries about 140,000 distinct CDR3 sequences, more than 12% recorded once. The sequenced sample was PBMCs or a T cell subset sorted from them (not recorded which). The receptors stem from an adult woman who had mild COVID-19 (a few samples of this study predate the infection). Cell type and time point are not known. Each CDR3 is given with its conserved first and last residue. Each record gives: D gene, J gene, clone size, V gene, CDR3 DNA, CDR3 protein. A D gene is named only where the DNA matches it firmly. Clone size is shown for a subset of rows, as once, few, many or a class of expanded clone.

TRBD2	TRBJ2-7	NA	TRBV7-3	TGTGCCAGCAGCTCGACCGGGGGGGCCCATCACGAGCAGTACTTC	CASSSTGGAHHEQYF
TRBD1	TRBJ2-7	few	TRBV12-3/TRBV12-4	TGTGCCAGCAAGGGACAGGCAACCTACGAGCAGTACTTC	CASKGQATYEQYF
NA	TRBJ1-1	few	TRBV29-1	TGCAGCGTCAAGCGCGTATTGGGGGGGGACACTGAAGCTTTCTTT	CSVKRVLGGDTEAFF
NA	TRBJ2-7	few	TRBV10-3	TGTGCCATCAGTGAGGAACTGAGCTCCTACGAGCAGTACTTC	CAISEELSSYEQYF
NA	TRBJ2-7	few	TRBV15	TGTGCCACCAGCAGAGCAAAGGGGACCGGCGGTAAGCAGTACTTC	CATSRAKGTGGKQYF
NA	TRBJ1-6	few	TRBV10-3	TGTGCCACCCGGGACCTTAATTCACCCCTCCACTTT	CATRDLNSPLHF
TRBD1	TRBJ2-5	NA	TRBV12-3/TRBV12-4	TGTGCCAGCAGTTTTAGGGACAGGGACCGATCAGAGACCCAGTACTTC	CASSFRDRDRSETQYF
NA	TRBJ2-1	few	TRBV25-1	TGTGCCAGCAGTGAATTTAGGGCAGGGGACTACAATGAGCAGTTCTTC	CASSEFRAGDYNEQFF
TRBD2	TRBJ2-1	few	TRBV2	TGTGCCAGCAGTGAACTCCTAGCGGGGGTCGGGTACTCCTACAATGAGCAGTTCTTC	CASSELLAGVGYSYNEQFF
TRBD2	TRBJ2-3	few	TRBV12-3/TRBV12-4	TGTGCCAGCAGTTTAATCCGCTCGACTAGCGGGAGCCGAGATACGCAGTATTTT	CASSLIRSTSGSRDTQYF
TRBD2	TRBJ2-3	many	TRBV6-6	TGTGCCAGCAGTTACTCGAGTCTAGCGGGAGGCCCAGCACTCACAGATACGCAGTATTTT	CASSYSSLAGGPALTDTQYF
TRBD1	TRBJ2-7	few	TRBV27	TGTGCCAGCAGTTCGACAGGGTACGAGCAGTACTTC	CASSSTGYEQYF
TRBD2	TRBJ2-3	NA	TRBV12-3/TRBV12-4	TGTGCCAGCAGAGAAGATATAGCGGGGGGGACCAGCACAGATACGCAGTATTTT	CASREDIAGGTSTDTQYF
TRBD2	TRBJ2-2	NA	TRBV7-9	TGTGCCAGCAGCACCCGACTAGCGGGGACGAACACCGGGGAGCTGTTTTTT	CASSTRLAGTNTGELFF
TRBD2	TRBJ2-3	NA	TRBV20-1	TGCAGTGCTAGAGTGGGCGGGAGGGTCGCAGATACGCAGTATTTT	CSARVGGRVADTQYF
NA	TRBJ2-7	NA	TRBV12-3/TRBV12-4	TGTGCCAGCAGTTTTGCTCAGGGCCCCTACGAGCAGTACTTC	CASSFAQGPYEQYF
TRBD2	TRBJ2-1	NA	TRBV14	TGTGCCAGCAGCCAAGAGTACGGGAGGGCCGATGAGCAGTTCTTC	CASSQEYGRADEQFF
TRBD1	TRBJ1-1	few	TRBV10-3	TGTGCCATCCACGACAGGGAAAACACTGAAGCTTTCTTT	CAIHDRENTEAFF
TRBD1	TRBJ2-5	medium-sized	TRBV7-8	TGTGCCAGCAGCTCCAGCAGGGGGTATGAAGAGACCCAGTACTTC	CASSSSRGYEETQYF
NA	TRBJ2-5	few	TRBV12-3/TRBV12-4	TGTGCCAGCAGTTTAAAATATGCCGGGCAGGAAGAGACCCAGTACTTC	CASSLKYAGQEETQYF
NA	TRBJ2-7	few	TRBV5-5	TGTGCCAGCAGCTTGGCCTCGGGGGCCCAATACGAGCAGTACTTC	CASSLASGAQYEQYF
NA	TRBJ2-2	NA	TRBV5-8	TGTGCCAGTCTTCAACACGGAACACTGAACACCGGGGAGCTGTTTTTT	CASLQHGTLNTGELFF
NA	TRBJ2-2	NA	TRBV7-2	TGTGCCAGCAGCCAATACGCGAACACCGGGGAGCTGTTTTTT	CASSQYANTGELFF
NA	TRBJ2-7	NA	TRBV5-5	TGTGCCAGCAAACGGAACTCCTACGAGCAGTACTTC	CASKRNSYEQYF
NA	TRBJ2-1	NA	TRBV4-2	TGTGCCAGCAGCCAAGATGGGGATTTGGCGGAGCAGTTCTTC	CASSQDGDLAEQFF
TRBD2	TRBJ2-7	NA	TRBV12-3/TRBV12-4	TGTGCCAGCATGCCGGGACTAGCGGTCTACGAGCAGTACTTC	CASMPGLAVYEQYF
NA	TRBJ1-1	NA	TRBV5-6	TGTGCCAGCAGCTTGGGGGGGCTGAATGAAGCTTTCTTT	CASSLGGLNEAFF
TRBD2	TRBJ2-1	few	TRBV5-1	TGCGCCAGCAGCTCGCCGGGGGGAAATGAGCAGTTCTTC	CASSSPGGNEQFF
NA	TRBJ2-3	NA	TRBV9	TGTGCCAGCAGCATCCGATCCAGCACAGATACGCAGTATTTT	CASSIRSSTDTQYF
NA	TRBJ2-4	NA	TRBV7-2	TGTGCCAGCAGCTTAGATTTCGCCAAAAACATTCAGTACTTC	CASSLDFAKNIQYF
NA	TRBJ2-5	many	TRBV4-3	TGCGCCAGCAGCCAGGACTTAACTAGGGGCCAAGAGACCCAGTACTTC	CASSQDLTRGQETQYF
TRBD2	TRBJ2-3	NA	TRBV11-1	TGTGCCAGCAGCTTGAGCGGGATAGTGACAGATACGCAGTATTTT	CASSLSGIVTDTQYF
NA	TRBJ1-5	NA	TRBV4-1	TGCGCCAGCAGCCAAGATGCCCTCGGTCGCTATCAGCCCCAGCATTTT	CASSQDALGRYQPQHF
TRBD1	TRBJ2-7	once	TRBV24-1	TGTGCCACCAGTGACCTCGGGACAGGGCCCGAGCAGTACTTC	CATSDLGTGPEQYF
NA	TRBJ2-1	NA	TRBV11-2	TGTGCCAGCAGCTTAGGGTTCGGACTGGGGAGGTTCTTC	CASSLGFGLGRFF
NA	TRBJ2-1	many	TRBV10-3	TGTGCCATCACGGAATCGTGGGGTGCTATGGATGAGCAGTTCTTC	CAITESWGAMDEQFF
NA	TRBJ2-1	NA	TRBV7-2	TGTGCCAGCAGCTCCCCCTTGCGCTACAATGAGCAGTTCTTC	CASSSPLRYNEQFF
TRBD1	TRBJ1-2	NA	TRBV19	TGTGCCAGTAGTATACGTGGGGACAGAGCTAACTATGGCTACACCTTC	CASSIRGDRANYGYTF
NA	TRBJ2-7	NA	TRBV9	TGTGCCAGCAGCGTAACTGCATCCTACGAGCAGTACTTC	CASSVTASYEQYF
TRBD2	TRBJ2-1	few	TRBV5-1	TGCGCCAGCAGCTTGGAGCGGGGGAACAACAATGAGCAGTTCTTC	CASSLERGNNNEQFF
NA	TRBJ1-2	few	TRBV10-2	TGCGCCAGCAGTGGGACGACTGAATATGGCTACACCTTC	CASSGTTEYGYTF
TRBD2	TRBJ2-3	many	TRBV7-8	TGTGCCAGCATCGAAGCGGGGGGGCGGACAGATACGCAGTATTTT	CASIEAGGRTDTQYF
NA	TRBJ2-7	NA	TRBV7-9	TGTGCCAGCAGCCATCCCCCGGGACGGGACTCCTACGAGCAGTACTTC	CASSHPPGRDSYEQYF
TRBD1	TRBJ2-7	NA	TRBV29-1	TGCAGCGTTGAAGCCGGGACAGCGGATGTTTACGAGCAGTACTTC	CSVEAGTADVYEQYF
NA	TRBJ2-7	few	TRBV4-1	TGCGCCAGCAGCACCTACAGGGATTCTTACGAGCAGTACTTC	CASSTYRDSYEQYF
NA	TRBJ2-7	few	TRBV14	TGTGCCAGCAGCCTCACTCTCGGGTCTATCTACGAGCAGTACTTC	CASSLTLGSIYEQYF
TRBD1	TRBJ1-2	many	TRBV5-1	TGCGCCAGCAGCTTGAGAGCAGGGGGCAGTGGCTACACCTTC	CASSLRAGGSGYTF
NA	TRBJ2-7	NA	TRBV7-8	TGTGCCAGCAGCTGGGTTCGAACCCGGGGTTACGAGCAGTACTTC	CASSWVRTRGYEQYF
TRBD1	TRBJ2-2	many	TRBV6-2/TRBV6-3	TGTGCCAGCAGTTATTCCAGGGGGACCGGGGAGCTGTTTTTT	CASSYSRGTGELFF
NA	TRBJ2-7	NA	TRBV25-1	TGTGCCAGCAGTGAATCAGGAGGTAACGAGCAGTACTTC	CASSESGGNEQYF
NA	TRBJ1-1	few	TRBV5-5	TGTGCCAGCAGCCCGAGGGGCGTGAACACTGAAGCTTTCTTT	CASSPRGVNTEAFF